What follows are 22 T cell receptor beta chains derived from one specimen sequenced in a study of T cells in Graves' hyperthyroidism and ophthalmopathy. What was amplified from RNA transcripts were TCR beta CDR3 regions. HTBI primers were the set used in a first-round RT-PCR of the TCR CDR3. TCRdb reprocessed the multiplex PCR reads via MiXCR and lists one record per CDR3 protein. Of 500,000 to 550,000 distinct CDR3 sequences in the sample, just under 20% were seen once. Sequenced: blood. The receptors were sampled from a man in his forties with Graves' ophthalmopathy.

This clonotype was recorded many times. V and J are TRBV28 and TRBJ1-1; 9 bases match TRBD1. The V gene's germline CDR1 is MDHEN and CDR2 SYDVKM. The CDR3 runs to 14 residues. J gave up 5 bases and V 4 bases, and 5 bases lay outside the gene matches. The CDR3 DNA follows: TGTGCCAGCAGTTGGACAGGGGAAGGAACTGAAGCTTTCTTT. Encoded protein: CASSWTGEGTEAFF. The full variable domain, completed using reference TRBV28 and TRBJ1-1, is DVKVTQSSRYLVKRTGEKVFLECVQDMDHENMFWYRQDPGLGLRLIYFSYDVKMKEKGDIPEGYSVSREKKERFSLILESASTNQTSMYLCASSWTGEGTEAFFGQGTRLTVV.

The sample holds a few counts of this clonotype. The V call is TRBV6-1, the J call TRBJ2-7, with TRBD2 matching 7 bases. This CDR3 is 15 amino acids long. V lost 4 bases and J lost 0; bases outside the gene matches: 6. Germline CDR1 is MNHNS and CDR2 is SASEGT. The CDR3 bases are TGTGCCAGCAGTGGAACTAGCGTGAGCTCCTACGAGCAGTACTTC. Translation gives CASSGTSVSSYEQYF.

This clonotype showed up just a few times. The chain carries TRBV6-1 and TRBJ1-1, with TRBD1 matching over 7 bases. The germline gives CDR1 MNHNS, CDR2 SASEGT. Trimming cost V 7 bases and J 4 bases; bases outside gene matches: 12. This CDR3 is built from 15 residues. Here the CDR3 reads CASTTERGRVTEAFF. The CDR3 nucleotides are TGTGCCAGCACCACGGAGAGGGGGCGGGTCACTGAAGCTTTCTTT.

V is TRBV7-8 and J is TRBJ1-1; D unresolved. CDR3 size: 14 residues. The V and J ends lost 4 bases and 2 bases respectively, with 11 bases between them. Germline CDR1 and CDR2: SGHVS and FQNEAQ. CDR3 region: CASSYGMGNTEAFF. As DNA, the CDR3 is TGTGCCAGCAGCTACGGCATGGGAAACACTGAAGCTTTCTTT.

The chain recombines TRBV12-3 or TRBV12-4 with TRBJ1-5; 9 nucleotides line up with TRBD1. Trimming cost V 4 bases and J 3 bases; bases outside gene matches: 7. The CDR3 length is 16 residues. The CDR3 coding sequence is TGTGCCAGCAGTTCATCGGACAGGGGAAACAATCAGCCCCAGCATTTT. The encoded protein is CASSSSDRGNNQPQHF.

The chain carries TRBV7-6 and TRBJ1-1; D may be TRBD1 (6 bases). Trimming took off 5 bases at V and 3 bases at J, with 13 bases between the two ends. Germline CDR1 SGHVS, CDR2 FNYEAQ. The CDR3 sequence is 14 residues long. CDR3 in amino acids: CASSTRQDHTEAFF. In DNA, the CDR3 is TGTGCCAGCAGCACCCGACAGGACCACACTGAAGCTTTCTTT.

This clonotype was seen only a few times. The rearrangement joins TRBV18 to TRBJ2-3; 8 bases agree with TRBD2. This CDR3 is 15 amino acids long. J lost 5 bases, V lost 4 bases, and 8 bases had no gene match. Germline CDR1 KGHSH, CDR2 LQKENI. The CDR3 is CASSQPGTSIDTQYF. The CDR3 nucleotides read TGTGCCAGCTCACAACCCGGGACTAGTATAGATACGCAGTATTTT.

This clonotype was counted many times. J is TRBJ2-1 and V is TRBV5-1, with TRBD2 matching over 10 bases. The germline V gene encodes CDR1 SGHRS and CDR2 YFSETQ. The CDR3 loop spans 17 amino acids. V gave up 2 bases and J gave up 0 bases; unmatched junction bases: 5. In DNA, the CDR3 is TGCGCCAGCAGCTTATCCAGCGGGGGGGGCTCCTACAATGAGCAGTTCTTC. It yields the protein CASSLSSGGGSYNEQFF.

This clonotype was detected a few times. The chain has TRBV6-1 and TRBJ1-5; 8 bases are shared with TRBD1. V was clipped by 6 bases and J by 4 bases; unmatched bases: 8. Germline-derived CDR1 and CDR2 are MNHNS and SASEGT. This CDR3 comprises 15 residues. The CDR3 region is CASSAMTGANQPQHF. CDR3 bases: TGTGCCAGCAGCGCTATGACAGGGGCGAATCAGCCCCAGCATTTT.

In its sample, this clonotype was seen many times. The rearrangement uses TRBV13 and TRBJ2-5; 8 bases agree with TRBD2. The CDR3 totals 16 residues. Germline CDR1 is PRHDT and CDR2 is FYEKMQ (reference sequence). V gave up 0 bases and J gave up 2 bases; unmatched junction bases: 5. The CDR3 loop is CASSLGPAGVQETQYF. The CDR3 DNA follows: TGTGCCAGCAGCTTAGGCCCAGCGGGGGTACAAGAGACCCAGTACTTC.

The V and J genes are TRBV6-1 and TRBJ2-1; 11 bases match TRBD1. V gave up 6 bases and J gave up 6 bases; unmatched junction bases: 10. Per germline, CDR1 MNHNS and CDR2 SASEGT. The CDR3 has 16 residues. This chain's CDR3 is CASREPRDRGGNEQFF. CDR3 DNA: TGTGCCAGCAGGGAACCCCGGGACAGGGGGGGCAATGAGCAGTTCTTC.

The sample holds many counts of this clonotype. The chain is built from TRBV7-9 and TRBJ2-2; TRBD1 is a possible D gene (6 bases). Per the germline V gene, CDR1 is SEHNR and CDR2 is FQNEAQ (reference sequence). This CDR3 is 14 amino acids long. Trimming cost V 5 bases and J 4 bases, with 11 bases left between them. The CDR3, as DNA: TGTGCCAGCAGCCGGGGACAAGGCACCGGGGAGCTGTTTTTT. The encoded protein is CASSRGQGTGELFF.

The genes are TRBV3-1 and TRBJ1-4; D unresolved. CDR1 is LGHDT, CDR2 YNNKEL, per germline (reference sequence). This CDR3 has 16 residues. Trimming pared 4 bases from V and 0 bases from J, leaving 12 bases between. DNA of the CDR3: TGTGCCAGCAGCCTCTTACGAGGCGCAACTAATGAAAAACTGTTTTTT. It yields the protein CASSLLRGATNEKLFF.

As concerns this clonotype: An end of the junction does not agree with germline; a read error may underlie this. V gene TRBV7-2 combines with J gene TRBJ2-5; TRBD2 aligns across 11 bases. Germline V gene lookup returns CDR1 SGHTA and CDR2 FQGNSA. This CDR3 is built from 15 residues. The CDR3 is CANSTSGGIQETQYF. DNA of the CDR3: TGTGCCAACAGCACTAGCGGGGGAATTCAAGAGACCCAGTACTTC. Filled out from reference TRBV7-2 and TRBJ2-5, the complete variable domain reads GAGVSQSPSNKVTEKGKDVELRCDPISGHTALYWYRQSLGQGLEFLIYFQGNSAPDKSGLPSDRFSAERTGGSVSTLTIQRTQQEDSAVYLCANSTSGGIQETQYFGPGTRLLVL.

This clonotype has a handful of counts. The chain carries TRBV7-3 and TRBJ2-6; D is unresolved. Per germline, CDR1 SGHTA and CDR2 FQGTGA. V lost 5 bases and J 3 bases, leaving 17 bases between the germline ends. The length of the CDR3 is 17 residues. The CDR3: CASSRMIKGGGANVLTF. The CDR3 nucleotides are TGTGCCAGCAGCCGGATGATCAAGGGTGGTGGGGCCAACGTCCTGACTTTC.

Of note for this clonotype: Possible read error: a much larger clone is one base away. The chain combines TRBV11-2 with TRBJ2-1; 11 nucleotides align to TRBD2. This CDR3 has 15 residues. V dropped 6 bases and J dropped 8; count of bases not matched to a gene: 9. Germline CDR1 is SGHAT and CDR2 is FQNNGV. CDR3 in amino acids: CASRPLAGGYDEQFF. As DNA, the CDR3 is TGTGCCAGCAGGCCGCTAGCGGGAGGATACGATGAGCAGTTCTTC.

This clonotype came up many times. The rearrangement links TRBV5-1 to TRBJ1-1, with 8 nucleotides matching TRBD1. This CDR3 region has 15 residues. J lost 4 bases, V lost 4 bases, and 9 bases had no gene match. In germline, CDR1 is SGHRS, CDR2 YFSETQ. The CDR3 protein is CASSPYGTGITEAFF. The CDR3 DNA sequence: TGCGCCAGCAGCCCCTACGGGACAGGAATCACTGAAGCTTTCTTT.

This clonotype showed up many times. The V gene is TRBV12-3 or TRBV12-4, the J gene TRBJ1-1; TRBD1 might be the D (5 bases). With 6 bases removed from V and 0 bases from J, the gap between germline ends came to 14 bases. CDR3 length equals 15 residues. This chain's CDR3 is CASSRDGLVNTEAFF. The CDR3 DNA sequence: TGTGCCAGCAGCCGGGACGGCCTGGTGAACACTGAAGCTTTCTTT.

Here the CDR3 DNA reads TGTGCCAGCAGCGTAGCTCGACAGGGGATGCACTATGGCTACACCTTC. Translated: CASSVARQGMHYGYTF. This chain links TRBV9 with TRBJ1-2, with TRBD1 matching over 8 bases. Unmatched junction bases numbered 7, after V lost 0 bases and J lost 3 bases. The germline CDR1 and CDR2 sequences are SGDLS and YYNGEE. The length of the CDR3 is 16 residues.

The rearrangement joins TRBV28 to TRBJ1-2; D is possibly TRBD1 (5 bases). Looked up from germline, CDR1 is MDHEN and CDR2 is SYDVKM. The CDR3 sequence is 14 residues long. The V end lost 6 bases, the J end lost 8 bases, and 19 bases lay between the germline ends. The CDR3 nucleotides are TGTGCCAGCAGACTCGGGGACTCCCTCGGGGGCTACACCTTC. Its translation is CASRLGDSLGGYTF.

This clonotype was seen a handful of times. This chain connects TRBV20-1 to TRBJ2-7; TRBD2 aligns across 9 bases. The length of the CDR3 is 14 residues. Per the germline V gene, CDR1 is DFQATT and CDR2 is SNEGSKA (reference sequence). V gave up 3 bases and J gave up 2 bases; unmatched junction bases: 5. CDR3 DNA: TGCAGTGCTAGTGGAGTAGCGGGGGCCTACGAGCAGTACTTC. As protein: CSASGVAGAYEQYF.

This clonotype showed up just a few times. Here the CDR3 reads CASTSDREDWIHEQYF. The CDR3 bases are TGTGCCAGCACCTCGGACAGGGAGGATTGGATCCACGAGCAGTACTTC. The chain uses TRBV2 and TRBJ2-7; the match to TRBD1 covers 8 bases. J lost 5 bases, V lost 7 bases, and 16 bases had no gene match. Germline V CDR1 and CDR2: SNHLY, FYNNEI. The CDR3 is 16 amino acids. Combining the CDR3 with reference TRBV2 and TRBJ2-7 gives the whole variable domain EPEVTQTPSHQVTQMGQEVILRCVPISNHLYFYWYRQILGQKVEFLVSFYNNEISEKSEIFDDQFSVERPDGSNFTLKIRSTKLEDSAMYFCASTSDREDWIHEQYFGPGTRLTVT.